There are a few counts of the clone carrying this TCR beta chain. The antigen is unknown. The source of the sample is a study of T-cell reconstitution after alpha-beta-depleted transplantation in children. Study conclusions and caveats: Reportedly, alpha-beta T cells present about two months post-transplant originated from several hundred expanded clones of graft origin.

Germline V gene data show CDR1 as SQVTM and CDR2 as ANQGSEA. The CDR3 sequence is 15 residues long. J lost 2 bases, V lost 3 bases, and 10 bases had no gene match. The library targeted TCRbeta and was prepared with unique molecular identifiers. Each CDR3 protein gets one entry after TCRdb re-called the PCR reads with MiXCR. The table lists 800,000 to 1,000,000 distinct CDR3 sequences, about 26% of them singletons. This TCR was recovered from a boy under three years old who had a stem cell transplant for SCID, so the T cells may come from the graft donor. The sequences come from PBMCs, mostly from graft donor cells, collected 360 days after TCRalphabeta/CD19-depleted stem cell transplant. V and J are TRBV29-1 and TRBJ2-7; TRBD1 aligns across 7 bases. CDR3 nucleotide sequence: TGCAGCGTTGACGGGCTGGGGACAGAGACCTACGAGCAGTACTTC. Its translation is CSVDGLGTETYEQYF.